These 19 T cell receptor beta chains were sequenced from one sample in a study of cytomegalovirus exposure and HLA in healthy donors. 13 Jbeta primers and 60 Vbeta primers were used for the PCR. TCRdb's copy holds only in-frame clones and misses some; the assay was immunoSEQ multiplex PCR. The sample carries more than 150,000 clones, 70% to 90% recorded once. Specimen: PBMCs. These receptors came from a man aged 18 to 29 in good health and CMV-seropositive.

The CDR3 loop reads CASSVGNREGTEAFF. CDR3 coding DNA: TGTGCCAGCAGCGTGGGAAACAGGGAGGGGACTGAAGCTTTCTTT. J is TRBJ1-1 and V is TRBV9, with D possibly TRBD1 on 6 matching bases. V was cut by 2 bases and J by 5 bases, with 16 bases left in between. CDR3 length: 15 amino acids. The germline V gene encodes CDR1 SGDLS and CDR2 YYNGEE.

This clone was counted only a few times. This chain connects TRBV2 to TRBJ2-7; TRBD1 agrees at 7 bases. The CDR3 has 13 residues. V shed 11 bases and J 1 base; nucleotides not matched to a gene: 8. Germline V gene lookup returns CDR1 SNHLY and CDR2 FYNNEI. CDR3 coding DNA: TGTGCCTGTCGACAGGGCCAATCCTACGAGCAGTACTTC. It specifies CACRQGQSYEQYF.

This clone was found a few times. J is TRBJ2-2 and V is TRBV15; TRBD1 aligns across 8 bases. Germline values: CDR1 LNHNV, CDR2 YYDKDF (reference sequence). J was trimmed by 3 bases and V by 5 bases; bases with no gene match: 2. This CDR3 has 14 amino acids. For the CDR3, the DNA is TGTGCCACCAGCGGGGACAGGTACACCGGGGAGCTGTTTTTT. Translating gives CATSGDRYTGELFF.

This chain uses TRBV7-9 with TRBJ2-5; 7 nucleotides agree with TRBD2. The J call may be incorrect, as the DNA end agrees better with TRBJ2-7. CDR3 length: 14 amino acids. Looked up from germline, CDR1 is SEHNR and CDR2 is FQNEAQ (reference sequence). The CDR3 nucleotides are TGTGCCAGCAGCAAAGCGGGACTCCCCTACGAGCAGTACTTC. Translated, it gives CASSKAGLPYEQYF.

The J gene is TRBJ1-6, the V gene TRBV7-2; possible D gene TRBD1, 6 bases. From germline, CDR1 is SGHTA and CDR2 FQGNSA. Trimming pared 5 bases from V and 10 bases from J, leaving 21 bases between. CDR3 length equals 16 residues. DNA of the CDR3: TGTGCCAGCAGCCACGTGGGGGGGGGCGCAGAGTCACCCCTCCACTTT. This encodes CASSHVGGGAESPLHF.

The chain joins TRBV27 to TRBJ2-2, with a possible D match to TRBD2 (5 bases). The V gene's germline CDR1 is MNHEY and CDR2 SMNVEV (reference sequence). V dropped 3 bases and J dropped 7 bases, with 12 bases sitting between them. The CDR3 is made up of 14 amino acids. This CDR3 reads CASSFRAGIGELFF. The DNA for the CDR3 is TGTGCCAGCAGTTTTCGGGCGGGCATCGGGGAGCTGTTTTTT.

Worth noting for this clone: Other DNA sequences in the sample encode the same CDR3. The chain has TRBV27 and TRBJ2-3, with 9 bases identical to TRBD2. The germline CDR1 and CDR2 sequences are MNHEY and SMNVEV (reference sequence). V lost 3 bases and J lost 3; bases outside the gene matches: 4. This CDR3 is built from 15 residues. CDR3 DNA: TGTGCCAGCAGTTTGGGGCGGGGGGGAACAGATACGCAGTATTTT. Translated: CASSLGRGGTDTQYF.

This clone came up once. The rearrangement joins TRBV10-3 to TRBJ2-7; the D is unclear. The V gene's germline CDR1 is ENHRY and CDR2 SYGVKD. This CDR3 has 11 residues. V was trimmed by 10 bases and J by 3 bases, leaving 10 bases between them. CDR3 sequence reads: CATAEVYEQYF. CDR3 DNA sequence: TGTGCCACGGCCGAGGTCTACGAGCAGTACTTC.

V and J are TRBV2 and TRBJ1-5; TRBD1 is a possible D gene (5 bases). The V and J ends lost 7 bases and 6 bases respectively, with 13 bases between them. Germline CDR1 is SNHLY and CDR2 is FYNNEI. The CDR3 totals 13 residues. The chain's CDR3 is CASTEGLFQPQHF. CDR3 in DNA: TGTGCCAGCACTGAGGGGCTTTTTCAGCCCCAGCATTTT. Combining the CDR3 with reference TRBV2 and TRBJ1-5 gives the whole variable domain EPEVTQTPSHQVTQMGQEVILRCVPISNHLYFYWYRQILGQKVEFLVSFYNNEISEKSEIFDDQFSVERPDGSNFTLKIRSTKLEDSAMYFCASTEGLFQPQHFGDGTRLSIL.

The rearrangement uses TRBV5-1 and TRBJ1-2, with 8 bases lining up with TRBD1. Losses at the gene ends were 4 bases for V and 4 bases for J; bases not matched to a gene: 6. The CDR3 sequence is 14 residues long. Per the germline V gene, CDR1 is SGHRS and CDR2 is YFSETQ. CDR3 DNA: TGCGCCAGCAGCCCTAGACAGGGGAGCTATGGCTACACCTTC. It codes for CASSPRQGSYGYTF.

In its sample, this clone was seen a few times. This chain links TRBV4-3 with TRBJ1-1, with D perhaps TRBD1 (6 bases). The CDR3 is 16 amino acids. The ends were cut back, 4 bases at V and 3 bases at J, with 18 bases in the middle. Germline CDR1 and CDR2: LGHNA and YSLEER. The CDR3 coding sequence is TGCGCCAGCAGCCGATCGGACAGTGGGCGGGACACTGAAGCTTTCTTT. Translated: CASSRSDSGRDTEAFF.

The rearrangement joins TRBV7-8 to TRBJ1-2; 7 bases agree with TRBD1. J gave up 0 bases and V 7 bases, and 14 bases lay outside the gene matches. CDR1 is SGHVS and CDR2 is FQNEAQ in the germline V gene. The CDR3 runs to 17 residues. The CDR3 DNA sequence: TGTGCCAGCAACCCCGTTCGACAGGGAATCGCTAACTATGGCTACACCTTC. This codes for CASNPVRQGIANYGYTF.

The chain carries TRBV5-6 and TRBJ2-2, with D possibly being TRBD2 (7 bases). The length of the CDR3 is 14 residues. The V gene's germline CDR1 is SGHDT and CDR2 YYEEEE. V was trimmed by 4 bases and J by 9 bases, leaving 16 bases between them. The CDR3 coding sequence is TGTGCCAGCAGCGCCCTGGCGGGGGCCCGGGAGCTGTTTTTT. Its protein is CASSALAGARELFF.

The CDR3 DNA reads as TGTGCCAGCAGCTTACGACAGGGAGCTTCTAACTATGGCTACACCTTC. Its translation is CASSLRQGASNYGYTF. This rearrangement joins TRBV7-9 to TRBJ1-2; TRBD1 matches 7 bases. V gave up 2 bases and J gave up 0 bases; unmatched junction bases: 6. The CDR3 runs 16 residues. In germline, CDR1 is SEHNR, CDR2 FQNEAQ (reference sequence).

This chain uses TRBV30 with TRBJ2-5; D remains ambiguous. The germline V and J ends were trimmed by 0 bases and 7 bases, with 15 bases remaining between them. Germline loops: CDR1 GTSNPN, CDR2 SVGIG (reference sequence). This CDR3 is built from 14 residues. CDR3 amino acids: CAWSVLSTVGTQYF. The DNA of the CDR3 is TGTGCCTGGAGTGTTCTATCCACCGTCGGGACCCAGTACTTC.

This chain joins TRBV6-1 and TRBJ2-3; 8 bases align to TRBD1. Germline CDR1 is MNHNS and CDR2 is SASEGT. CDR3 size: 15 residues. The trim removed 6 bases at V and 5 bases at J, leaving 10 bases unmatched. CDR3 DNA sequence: TGTGCCAGCAGCCCCACCGGACAGGGTAAAGATACGCAGTATTTT. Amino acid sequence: CASSPTGQGKDTQYF.

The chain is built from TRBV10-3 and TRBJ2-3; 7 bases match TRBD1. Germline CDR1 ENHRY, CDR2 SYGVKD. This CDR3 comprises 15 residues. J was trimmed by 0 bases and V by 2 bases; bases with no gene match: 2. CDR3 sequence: CAISEGQASTDTQYF. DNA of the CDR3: TGTGCCATCAGTGAGGGACAGGCTAGCACAGATACGCAGTATTTT.

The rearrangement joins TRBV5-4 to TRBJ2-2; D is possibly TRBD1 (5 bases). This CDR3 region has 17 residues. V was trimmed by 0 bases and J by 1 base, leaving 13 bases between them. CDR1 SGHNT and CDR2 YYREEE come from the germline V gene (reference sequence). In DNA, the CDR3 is TGTGCCAGCAGCTTGGCCGACAGCGCGAAGAACACCGGGGAGCTGTTTTTT. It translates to CASSLADSAKNTGELFF.

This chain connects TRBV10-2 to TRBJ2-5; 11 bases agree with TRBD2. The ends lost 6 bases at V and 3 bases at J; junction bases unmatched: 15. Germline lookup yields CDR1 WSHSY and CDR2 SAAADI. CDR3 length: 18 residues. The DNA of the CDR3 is TGCGCCAGCAGGGGCCCTAGCGGGGGGTTGTCTCTCAAAGAGACCCAGTACTTC. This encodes CASRGPSGGLSLKETQYF.